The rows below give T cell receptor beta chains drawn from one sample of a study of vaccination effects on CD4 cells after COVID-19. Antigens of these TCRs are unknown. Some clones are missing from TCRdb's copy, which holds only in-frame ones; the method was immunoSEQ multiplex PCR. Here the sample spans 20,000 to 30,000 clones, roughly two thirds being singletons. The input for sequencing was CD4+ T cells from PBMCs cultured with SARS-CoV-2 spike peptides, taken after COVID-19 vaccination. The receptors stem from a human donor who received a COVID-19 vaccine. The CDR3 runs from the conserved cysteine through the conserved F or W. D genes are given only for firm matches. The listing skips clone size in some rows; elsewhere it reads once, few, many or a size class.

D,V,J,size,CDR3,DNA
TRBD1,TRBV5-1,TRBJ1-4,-,CASSSGQNNEKLFF,TGCGCCAGCAGCTCGGGACAGAATAATGAAAAACTGTTTTTT
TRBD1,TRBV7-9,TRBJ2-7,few,CASRQGAYEQYF,TGTGCCAGCAGGCAGGGGGCCTACGAGCAGTACTTC
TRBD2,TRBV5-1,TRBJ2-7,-,CASSLSSGSGLYEQYF,TGCGCCAGCAGCCTTAGTAGCGGGAGTGGGCTTTACGAGCAGTACTTC
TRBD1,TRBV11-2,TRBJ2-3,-,CASSLGGGAADTQYF,TGTGCCAGCAGCTTAGGAGGGGGCGCGGCAGATACGCAGTATTTT
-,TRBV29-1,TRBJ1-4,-,CSVSRGSAAEKLFF,TGCAGCGTTTCCAGAGGGTCCGCTGCGGAAAAACTGTTTTTT
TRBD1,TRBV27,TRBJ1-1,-,CASSYTTPGQGASLTEAFF,TGTGCCAGCAGTTATACAACGCCGGGACAGGGCGCGAGCCTCACTGAAGCTTTCTTT
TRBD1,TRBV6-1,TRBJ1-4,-,CASSEGQGFEKLFF,TGTGCCAGCAGTGAAGGACAGGGGTTTGAAAAACTGTTTTTT
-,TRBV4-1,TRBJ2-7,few,CASSPRGGRTYEQYF,TGCGCCAGCAGCCCCCGAGGGGGACGGACCTACGAGCAGTACTTC
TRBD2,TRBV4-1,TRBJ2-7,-,CASSQIGTRNSYEQYF,TGCGCCAGCAGCCAAATAGGGACTAGAAACTCCTACGAGCAGTACTTC
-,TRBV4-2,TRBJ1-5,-,CASSQRTGQPQHF,TGTGCCAGCAGCCAACGGACGGGGCAGCCCCAGCATTTT